Following are 31 T cell receptor beta chains from one sample sequenced in a study of identical twins. Each CDR3 protein gets one entry after TCRdb re-called the 5' RACE reads with MiXCR. The sample consists of about 150,000 distinct CDR3 sequences, roughly 3.3% of them appearing once. The specimen sequenced was memory T cells sorted from blood. All receptors come from a man between 18 and 29 years old in good health.

This clonotype has at least ten counts. This sequence joins TRBV5-1 and TRBJ1-5; D uncertain. Trimming took 5 bases from V and 2 from J, leaving 11 bases between them. The CDR3 consists of 14 residues. Germline CDR1 reads SGHRS; CDR2 reads YFSETQ. The CDR3 is CASSTGGGNQPQHF. The CDR3 DNA follows: TGCGCCAGCAGTACGGGAGGCGGCAATCAGCCCCAGCATTTT.

This clonotype was seen many times. This sequence joins TRBV5-6 and TRBJ2-2; 8 nucleotides match TRBD2. There are 15 residues in the CDR3. Trimming cost V 1 base and J 5 bases; bases outside gene matches: 4. Germline values: CDR1 SGHDT, CDR2 YYEEEE. The CDR3, as DNA: TGTGCCAGCAGCTTGAGGGCTAGCGGGACCGGGGAGCTGTTTTTT. Residues: CASSLRASGTGELFF.

This clonotype was observed many times. The gene calls are TRBV7-9 and TRBJ1-4; 7 bases map to TRBD1. There are 21 residues in the CDR3. The trim removed 5 bases at V and 10 bases at J, leaving 31 bases unmatched. Germline lookup yields CDR1 SEHNR and CDR2 FQNEAQ (reference sequence). DNA for the CDR3: TGTGCCAGCAGCGAGCCAATGTCAACCGGGACAGAAATTGAGGCTTTGGTAAAACTGTTTTTT. Protein product: CASSEPMSTGTEIEALVKLFF.

In its sample, this clonotype was seen many times. The CDR3 bases are TGTGCCATCGCCACCCGACAGGACTCGAACACTGAAGCTTTCTTT. Protein sequence: CAIATRQDSNTEAFF. This chain connects TRBV10-3 to TRBJ1-1; possible D gene TRBD1, 6 bases. CDR1 is ENHRY, CDR2 SYGVKD, per germline. The V end lost 8 bases, the J end lost 1 base, and 17 bases lay between the germline ends. The length of the CDR3 is 15 residues.

The sample holds many counts of this clonotype. V usage is TRBV24-1 and J usage is TRBJ2-2; TRBD1 matches 9 bases. V shed 3 bases and J 1 base; nucleotides not matched to a gene: 2. From germline, CDR1 is KGHDR and CDR2 SFDVKD. The CDR3 totals 16 residues. CDR3 sequence: CATSDPGQGNTGELFF. The CDR3, as DNA: TGTGCCACCAGTGATCCGGGACAGGGGAACACCGGGGAGCTGTTTTTT.

This clonotype was seen only a few times. This is likely a read error, given that the CDR3 carries no conserved phenylalanine or tryptophan at its end. This chain joins TRBV11-2 and TRBJ2-1, with TRBD2 as a possible D gene (6 bases). The CDR3 has 18 amino acids. The germline V and J ends were trimmed by 2 bases and 0 bases, with 17 bases remaining between them. The germline CDR1 and CDR2 sequences are SGHAT and FQNNGV. This CDR3 reads CASSLKAGLRGSYNEQFC. The CDR3 DNA is TGTGCCAGCAGCTTAAAGGCGGGGTTGCGGGGCTCCTACAATGAGCAGTTCTGC.

This clonotype has at least ten counts. The genes are TRBV7-2 and TRBJ2-1; D gene uncertain. Per germline, CDR1 SGHTA and CDR2 FQGNSA. The CDR3 contains 13 residues. With 1 base removed from V and 9 bases from J, the gap between germline ends came to 10 bases. The CDR3 loop is CASSLGGLGEQFF. CDR3 coding DNA: TGTGCCAGCAGCTTAGGAGGCCTAGGTGAGCAGTTCTTC.

The chain uses TRBV7-9 and TRBJ2-3; no firm D call. V lost 5 bases and J 3 bases, leaving 15 bases between the germline ends. CDR1 and CDR2 from the germline V gene are SEHNR and FQNEAQ (reference sequence). The CDR3 sequence is 15 residues long. The CDR3 loop reads CASSVPQAVTDTQYF. The CDR3 region has the DNA TGTGCCAGCAGCGTCCCCCAGGCCGTGACAGATACGCAGTATTTT.

The rearrangement uses TRBV27 and TRBJ1-1; D unclear. The CDR3 contains 14 residues. Trimming took 5 bases from V and 3 from J, leaving 13 bases between them. Germline CDR1 MNHEY, CDR2 SMNVEV (reference sequence). The DNA for the CDR3 is TGTGCCAGCAGTCCCCTGGGCCTATACACTGAAGCTTTCTTT. Translating it yields CASSPLGLYTEAFF.

This clonotype was seen at least ten times. V is TRBV10-3 and J is TRBJ1-2, with 11 bases matching TRBD1. CDR1 ENHRY and CDR2 SYGVKD come from the germline V gene. Trimming took 5 bases from V and 7 from J; bases not matched to a gene: 6. This CDR3 is 14 amino acids long. The CDR3 loop reads CAISRTGGEGGYTF. The CDR3 DNA sequence: TGTGCCATCAGTCGGACAGGGGGCGAGGGTGGCTACACCTTC.

This clonotype was recorded many times. The genes are TRBV5-6 and TRBJ2-1; TRBD2 matches 8 bases. The CDR3 is 15 amino acids. J was trimmed by 6 bases and V by 0 bases; bases with no gene match: 5. Germline CDR1 and CDR2: SGHDT and YYEEEE. The CDR3 bases are TGTGCCAGCAGCTTGGGCGGGAGGCAATTCAATGAGCAGTTCTTC. Translated, it gives CASSLGGRQFNEQFF.

In this sample, this clonotype turned up many times. V is TRBV28 and J is TRBJ2-2; D perhaps matches TRBD1 (5 bases). Trimming left V 6 bases short and J 1 base short, with 12 bases between. This CDR3 has 15 amino acids. Germline V gene data show CDR1 as MDHEN and CDR2 as SYDVKM. The CDR3 DNA is TGTGCCAGCAGCTCCTTCCAGGGGAACACCGGGGAGCTGTTTTTT. Translating gives CASSSFQGNTGELFF.

This clonotype was seen ten or more times. The chain recombines TRBV2 with TRBJ1-5; the match to TRBD1 covers 7 bases. The CDR3 loop spans 15 amino acids. CDR1 is SNHLY and CDR2 is FYNNEI in the germline V gene. Unmatched junction bases numbered 11, after V lost 7 bases and J lost 5 bases. CDR3 amino acids: CASTQSRTGYQPQHF. The CDR3 region has the DNA TGTGCCAGCACCCAATCCCGGACAGGCTATCAGCCCCAGCATTTT.

This clonotype appeared many times. The gene calls are TRBV9 and TRBJ2-6; 7 bases fit TRBD1. The CDR3 covers 16 residues. After removal of 4 bases from V and 4 bases from J, the junction contained 8 bases not matched to a gene. Germline V gene lookup returns CDR1 SGDLS and CDR2 YYNGEE. CDR3 DNA sequence: TGTGCCAGCAGCCCAACCACAGGGGCCGGGGCCAACGTCCTGACTTTC. It codes for CASSPTTGAGANVLTF.

This clonotype has at least ten counts. This sequence joins TRBV5-1 and TRBJ2-2; 9 positions match TRBD2. Germline V gene data show CDR1 as SGHRS and CDR2 as YFSETQ. CDR3 length: 17 residues. V was pared by 4 bases and J by 5 bases, with 12 bases of the junction left unmatched. CDR3 loop: CASSTPQAGGGTGELFF. The CDR3 DNA reads TGCGCCAGCAGCACCCCCCAAGCGGGAGGTGGGACCGGGGAGCTGTTTTTT.

This clonotype was recorded at least ten times. The gene calls are TRBV11-2 and TRBJ2-1; no clear D gene. Trimming removed 5 bases at V and 7 bases at J, with 9 bases between. The CDR3 has 12 amino acids. The germline V gene has CDR1 SGHAT and CDR2 FQNNGV. CDR3 sequence: CASSPLGNEQFF. CDR3 DNA sequence: TGTGCCAGCAGCCCCTTGGGGAATGAGCAGTTCTTC.

The sample holds many counts of this clonotype. V and J are TRBV20-1 and TRBJ2-1, with 7 positions matching TRBD2. Germline V CDR1 and CDR2: DFQATT, SNEGSKA (reference sequence). The CDR3 extends over 13 amino acids. The junction had 5 bases not matched to a gene; V was cut back by 4 bases and J by 5 bases. The CDR3 DNA is TGCAGTGCTATAAGGACTAGTAACAATGAGCAGTTCTTC. Its protein product is CSAIRTSNNEQFF.

This chain links TRBV18 with TRBJ2-7; D unclear. The CDR3 length is 15 residues. The germline CDR1 and CDR2 sequences are KGHSH and LQKENI. V was trimmed by 2 bases and J by 4 bases, leaving 15 bases between them. This CDR3 reads CASSPRTANEYEQYV. Here the CDR3 DNA reads TGTGCCAGCTCACCAAGGACCGCGAATGAGTACGAGCAGTACGTC.

This clonotype has a handful of counts. The rearrangement joins TRBV7-9 to TRBJ1-4; the D gene is possibly TRBD1 (5 bases). The CDR3 consists of 12 residues. Germline V lookup: CDR1 SEHNR, CDR2 FQNEAQ (reference sequence). Trimming stripped 4 bases from V and 10 bases from J, with 10 bases between. The CDR3 sequence: CASSSGRRKLFF. In DNA, the CDR3 is TGTGCCAGCAGCTCGGGACGTAGAAAACTGTTTTTT.

In its sample, this clonotype was seen many times. The rearrangement uses TRBV7-9 and TRBJ2-2; D is undetermined. CDR1 and CDR2 (germline): SEHNR, FQNEAQ (reference sequence). This CDR3 region has 12 residues. Trimming took 5 bases from V and 7 from J, leaving 8 bases between them. In nucleotides, the CDR3 is TGTGCCAGCAGCGTTGAGAACGGGGAGCTGTTTTTT. Its translation is CASSVENGELFF. The variable domain in full, completed from reference TRBV7-9 and TRBJ2-2, reads DTGVSQNPRHKITKRGQNVTFRCDPISEHNRLYWYRQTLGQGPEFLTYFQNEAQLEKSRLLSDRFSAERPKGSFSTLEIQRTEQGDSAMYLCASSVENGELFFGEGSRLTVL.

This clonotype was found many times. The J gene is TRBJ2-3, the V gene TRBV28, with D possibly called TRBD1 or TRBD2 (5 bases each). The germline V gene has CDR1 MDHEN and CDR2 SYDVKM. The V end lost 6 bases, the J end lost 4 bases, and 8 bases lay between the germline ends. The CDR3 totals 12 residues. Here the CDR3 reads CASRGTADTQYF. CDR3 bases: TGTGCCAGCAGGGGGACGGCAGATACGCAGTATTTT.

This clonotype showed up many times. V is TRBV5-6 and J is TRBJ2-7; 8 bases line up with TRBD2. Per the germline V gene, CDR1 is SGHDT and CDR2 is YYEEEE. The CDR3 is 15 amino acids. With V trimmed by 4 bases and J by 1 base, 7 bases remained unmatched. The CDR3 coding sequence is TGTGCCAGCAGCCCCGGGACGGGAGGGTCCTACGAGCAGTACTTC. Encoded protein: CASSPGTGGSYEQYF. Variable domain in full (rest from reference TRBV5-6 and TRBJ2-7): DAGVTQSPTHLIKTRGQQVTLRCSPKSGHDTVSWYQQALGQGPQFIFQYYEEEERQRGNFPDRFSGHQFPNYSSELNVNALLLGDSALYLCASSPGTGGSYEQYFGPGTRLTVT.

Many counts were recorded for this clonotype. This chain connects TRBV29-1 to TRBJ1-2, with TRBD1 identical over 7 bases. Losses at the gene ends were 7 bases for V and 6 bases for J; bases not matched to a gene: 11. The V gene's germline CDR1 is SQVTM and CDR2 ANQGSEA. This CDR3 is 13 amino acids long. The CDR3 DNA follows: TGCAGCGCGACGGAGGGGGCGCCGAATGGCTACACCTTC. Its protein is CSATEGAPNGYTF. Combining the CDR3 with reference TRBV29-1 and TRBJ1-2 gives the whole variable domain SAVISQKPSRDICQRGTSLTIQCQVDSQVTMMFWYRQQPGQSLTLIATANQGSEATYESGFVIDKFPISRPNLTFSTLTVSNMSPEDSSIYLCSATEGAPNGYTFGSGTRLTVV.

This clonotype occurred many times. In DNA, the CDR3 is TGTGCCAGCAGCTTAGCGGGGCAGGGGATGTTCAATGAGCAGTTCTTC. Amino acid sequence: CASSLAGQGMFNEQFF. This chain joins TRBV7-2 and TRBJ2-1, with TRBD1 as a possible D gene (6 bases). This CDR3 has 16 residues. With 0 bases removed from V and 6 bases from J, the gap between germline ends came to 15 bases. CDR1 SGHTA and CDR2 FQGNSA come from the germline V gene.

This clonotype showed up many times. J is TRBJ1-1 and V is TRBV29-1, with 9 bases matching TRBD1. This CDR3 is built from 13 residues. With 7 bases clipped from V and 1 base from J, the junction kept 4 bases outside the gene matches. Germline-derived CDR1 and CDR2 are SQVTM and ANQGSEA. In DNA, the CDR3 is TGCAGCGCCCGACAGGGGGGGAACACTGAAGCTTTCTTT. It specifies CSARQGGNTEAFF. The whole variable domain, filled in from reference TRBV29-1 and TRBJ1-1, reads SAVISQKPSRDICQRGTSLTIQCQVDSQVTMMFWYRQQPGQSLTLIATANQGSEATYESGFVIDKFPISRPNLTFSTLTVSNMSPEDSSIYLCSARQGGNTEAFFGQGTRLTVV.

This clonotype occurred a few times. CDR3 DNA: TGTGCCAGCAGCAGGACAGGGGGCTTCGATGAGCAGTTCTTC. Residues: CASSRTGGFDEQFF. The V and J genes are TRBV9 and TRBJ2-1; the match to TRBD1 covers 11 bases. The CDR3 is made up of 14 amino acids. Germline trimming cut 4 bases from V and 8 bases from J; bases unmatched to any gene: 5. Germline V CDR1 and CDR2: SGDLS, YYNGEE.

This clonotype showed up many times. The chain couples TRBV12-3 or TRBV12-4 to TRBJ2-1; D is perhaps TRBD1 or TRBD2 (5 bases each). This CDR3 comprises 12 residues. The ends were cut back, 4 bases at V and 10 bases at J, with 11 bases in the middle. The CDR3 nucleotides read TGTGCCAGCAGTTATGGGGGTCTCGAGCAGTTCTTC. As protein: CASSYGGLEQFF.

This clonotype occurred many times. This chain uses TRBV10-3 with TRBJ2-3; TRBD2 is a possible D gene (6 bases). The CDR3 has 13 amino acids. V lost 6 bases to trimming and J lost 0 bases, with 7 bases between them. Germline assignment: CDR1 ENHRY and CDR2 SYGVKD. CDR3 loop: CAIRGGSTDTQYF. The DNA of the CDR3 is TGTGCCATCAGGGGGGGAAGCACAGATACGCAGTATTTT.

This clonotype was found many times. The V gene is TRBV9, the J gene TRBJ2-3; 12 nucleotides align to TRBD2. This CDR3 is built from 16 residues. CDR1 SGDLS and CDR2 YYNGEE come from the germline V gene. J lost 2 bases, V lost 2 bases, and 3 bases had no gene match. Written as DNA, the CDR3 is TGTGCCAGCAGCGTCCTAGCGGGAGGGACCACAGATACGCAGTATTTT. It translates to CASSVLAGGTTDTQYF. The full variable domain, completed using reference TRBV9 and TRBJ2-3, is DSGVTQTPKHLITATGQRVTLRCSPRSGDLSVYWYQQSLDQGLQFLIQYYNGEERAKGNILERFSAQQFPDLHSELNLSSLELGDSALYFCASSVLAGGTTDTQYFGPGTRLTVL.

This clonotype was picked up many times. A read error may account for a junction end that differs from germline. The chain links TRBV7-2 to TRBJ2-7; 11 bases are shared with TRBD2. Germline assignment: CDR1 SGHTA and CDR2 FQGNSA. The CDR3 is 12 amino acids. This CDR3 is CASSAYSGRVSF. The DNA of the CDR3 is TGTGCCAGCAGCGCCTATAGCGGGAGGGTTAGCTTC.

This clonotype has ten or more counts. The J gene is TRBJ2-1, the V gene TRBV9, with 10 bases lining up with TRBD2. V dropped 2 bases and J dropped 4; count of bases not matched to a gene: 6. The CDR3 length is 16 residues. The V gene's germline CDR1 is SGDLS and CDR2 YYNGEE. This chain's CDR3 is CASSVPGTSAYNEQFF. The CDR3 region has the DNA TGTGCCAGCAGCGTCCCCGGGACTAGCGCTTACAATGAGCAGTTCTTC.